What follows is one T cell receptor (beta chain) and its context. Its specificity is unknown. Data came from immunoSEQ multiplex PCR; TCRdb stores just in-frame clones and leaves some out. The sample includes approximately 270,000 clones, approximately 94% of them seen just once. The germline CDR1 and CDR2 sequences are LGHDT and YNNKEL (reference sequence). The CDR3 extends over 15 amino acids. V was clipped by 1 base and J by 0 bases, with 10 bases between them. This sample was taken from a study of T cell responses to AZD1222 COVID-19 vaccine. Study results and limitations: Variant regions that are unmutated are reportedly the target of nearly half of spike-specific TCRs.

The specimen was peripheral blood, collected 28 days after the second AZD1222 dose. The sequence derives from an adult who received the AZD1222 COVID-19 vaccine. V usage is TRBV3-1 (or the pseudogene TRBV3-2) and J usage is TRBJ2-7; D is unclear. The CDR3, as DNA: TGTGCCAGCAGCCAAGGCCCAGCTAGCTCCTACGAGCAGTACTTC. This encodes CASSQGPASSYEQYF.